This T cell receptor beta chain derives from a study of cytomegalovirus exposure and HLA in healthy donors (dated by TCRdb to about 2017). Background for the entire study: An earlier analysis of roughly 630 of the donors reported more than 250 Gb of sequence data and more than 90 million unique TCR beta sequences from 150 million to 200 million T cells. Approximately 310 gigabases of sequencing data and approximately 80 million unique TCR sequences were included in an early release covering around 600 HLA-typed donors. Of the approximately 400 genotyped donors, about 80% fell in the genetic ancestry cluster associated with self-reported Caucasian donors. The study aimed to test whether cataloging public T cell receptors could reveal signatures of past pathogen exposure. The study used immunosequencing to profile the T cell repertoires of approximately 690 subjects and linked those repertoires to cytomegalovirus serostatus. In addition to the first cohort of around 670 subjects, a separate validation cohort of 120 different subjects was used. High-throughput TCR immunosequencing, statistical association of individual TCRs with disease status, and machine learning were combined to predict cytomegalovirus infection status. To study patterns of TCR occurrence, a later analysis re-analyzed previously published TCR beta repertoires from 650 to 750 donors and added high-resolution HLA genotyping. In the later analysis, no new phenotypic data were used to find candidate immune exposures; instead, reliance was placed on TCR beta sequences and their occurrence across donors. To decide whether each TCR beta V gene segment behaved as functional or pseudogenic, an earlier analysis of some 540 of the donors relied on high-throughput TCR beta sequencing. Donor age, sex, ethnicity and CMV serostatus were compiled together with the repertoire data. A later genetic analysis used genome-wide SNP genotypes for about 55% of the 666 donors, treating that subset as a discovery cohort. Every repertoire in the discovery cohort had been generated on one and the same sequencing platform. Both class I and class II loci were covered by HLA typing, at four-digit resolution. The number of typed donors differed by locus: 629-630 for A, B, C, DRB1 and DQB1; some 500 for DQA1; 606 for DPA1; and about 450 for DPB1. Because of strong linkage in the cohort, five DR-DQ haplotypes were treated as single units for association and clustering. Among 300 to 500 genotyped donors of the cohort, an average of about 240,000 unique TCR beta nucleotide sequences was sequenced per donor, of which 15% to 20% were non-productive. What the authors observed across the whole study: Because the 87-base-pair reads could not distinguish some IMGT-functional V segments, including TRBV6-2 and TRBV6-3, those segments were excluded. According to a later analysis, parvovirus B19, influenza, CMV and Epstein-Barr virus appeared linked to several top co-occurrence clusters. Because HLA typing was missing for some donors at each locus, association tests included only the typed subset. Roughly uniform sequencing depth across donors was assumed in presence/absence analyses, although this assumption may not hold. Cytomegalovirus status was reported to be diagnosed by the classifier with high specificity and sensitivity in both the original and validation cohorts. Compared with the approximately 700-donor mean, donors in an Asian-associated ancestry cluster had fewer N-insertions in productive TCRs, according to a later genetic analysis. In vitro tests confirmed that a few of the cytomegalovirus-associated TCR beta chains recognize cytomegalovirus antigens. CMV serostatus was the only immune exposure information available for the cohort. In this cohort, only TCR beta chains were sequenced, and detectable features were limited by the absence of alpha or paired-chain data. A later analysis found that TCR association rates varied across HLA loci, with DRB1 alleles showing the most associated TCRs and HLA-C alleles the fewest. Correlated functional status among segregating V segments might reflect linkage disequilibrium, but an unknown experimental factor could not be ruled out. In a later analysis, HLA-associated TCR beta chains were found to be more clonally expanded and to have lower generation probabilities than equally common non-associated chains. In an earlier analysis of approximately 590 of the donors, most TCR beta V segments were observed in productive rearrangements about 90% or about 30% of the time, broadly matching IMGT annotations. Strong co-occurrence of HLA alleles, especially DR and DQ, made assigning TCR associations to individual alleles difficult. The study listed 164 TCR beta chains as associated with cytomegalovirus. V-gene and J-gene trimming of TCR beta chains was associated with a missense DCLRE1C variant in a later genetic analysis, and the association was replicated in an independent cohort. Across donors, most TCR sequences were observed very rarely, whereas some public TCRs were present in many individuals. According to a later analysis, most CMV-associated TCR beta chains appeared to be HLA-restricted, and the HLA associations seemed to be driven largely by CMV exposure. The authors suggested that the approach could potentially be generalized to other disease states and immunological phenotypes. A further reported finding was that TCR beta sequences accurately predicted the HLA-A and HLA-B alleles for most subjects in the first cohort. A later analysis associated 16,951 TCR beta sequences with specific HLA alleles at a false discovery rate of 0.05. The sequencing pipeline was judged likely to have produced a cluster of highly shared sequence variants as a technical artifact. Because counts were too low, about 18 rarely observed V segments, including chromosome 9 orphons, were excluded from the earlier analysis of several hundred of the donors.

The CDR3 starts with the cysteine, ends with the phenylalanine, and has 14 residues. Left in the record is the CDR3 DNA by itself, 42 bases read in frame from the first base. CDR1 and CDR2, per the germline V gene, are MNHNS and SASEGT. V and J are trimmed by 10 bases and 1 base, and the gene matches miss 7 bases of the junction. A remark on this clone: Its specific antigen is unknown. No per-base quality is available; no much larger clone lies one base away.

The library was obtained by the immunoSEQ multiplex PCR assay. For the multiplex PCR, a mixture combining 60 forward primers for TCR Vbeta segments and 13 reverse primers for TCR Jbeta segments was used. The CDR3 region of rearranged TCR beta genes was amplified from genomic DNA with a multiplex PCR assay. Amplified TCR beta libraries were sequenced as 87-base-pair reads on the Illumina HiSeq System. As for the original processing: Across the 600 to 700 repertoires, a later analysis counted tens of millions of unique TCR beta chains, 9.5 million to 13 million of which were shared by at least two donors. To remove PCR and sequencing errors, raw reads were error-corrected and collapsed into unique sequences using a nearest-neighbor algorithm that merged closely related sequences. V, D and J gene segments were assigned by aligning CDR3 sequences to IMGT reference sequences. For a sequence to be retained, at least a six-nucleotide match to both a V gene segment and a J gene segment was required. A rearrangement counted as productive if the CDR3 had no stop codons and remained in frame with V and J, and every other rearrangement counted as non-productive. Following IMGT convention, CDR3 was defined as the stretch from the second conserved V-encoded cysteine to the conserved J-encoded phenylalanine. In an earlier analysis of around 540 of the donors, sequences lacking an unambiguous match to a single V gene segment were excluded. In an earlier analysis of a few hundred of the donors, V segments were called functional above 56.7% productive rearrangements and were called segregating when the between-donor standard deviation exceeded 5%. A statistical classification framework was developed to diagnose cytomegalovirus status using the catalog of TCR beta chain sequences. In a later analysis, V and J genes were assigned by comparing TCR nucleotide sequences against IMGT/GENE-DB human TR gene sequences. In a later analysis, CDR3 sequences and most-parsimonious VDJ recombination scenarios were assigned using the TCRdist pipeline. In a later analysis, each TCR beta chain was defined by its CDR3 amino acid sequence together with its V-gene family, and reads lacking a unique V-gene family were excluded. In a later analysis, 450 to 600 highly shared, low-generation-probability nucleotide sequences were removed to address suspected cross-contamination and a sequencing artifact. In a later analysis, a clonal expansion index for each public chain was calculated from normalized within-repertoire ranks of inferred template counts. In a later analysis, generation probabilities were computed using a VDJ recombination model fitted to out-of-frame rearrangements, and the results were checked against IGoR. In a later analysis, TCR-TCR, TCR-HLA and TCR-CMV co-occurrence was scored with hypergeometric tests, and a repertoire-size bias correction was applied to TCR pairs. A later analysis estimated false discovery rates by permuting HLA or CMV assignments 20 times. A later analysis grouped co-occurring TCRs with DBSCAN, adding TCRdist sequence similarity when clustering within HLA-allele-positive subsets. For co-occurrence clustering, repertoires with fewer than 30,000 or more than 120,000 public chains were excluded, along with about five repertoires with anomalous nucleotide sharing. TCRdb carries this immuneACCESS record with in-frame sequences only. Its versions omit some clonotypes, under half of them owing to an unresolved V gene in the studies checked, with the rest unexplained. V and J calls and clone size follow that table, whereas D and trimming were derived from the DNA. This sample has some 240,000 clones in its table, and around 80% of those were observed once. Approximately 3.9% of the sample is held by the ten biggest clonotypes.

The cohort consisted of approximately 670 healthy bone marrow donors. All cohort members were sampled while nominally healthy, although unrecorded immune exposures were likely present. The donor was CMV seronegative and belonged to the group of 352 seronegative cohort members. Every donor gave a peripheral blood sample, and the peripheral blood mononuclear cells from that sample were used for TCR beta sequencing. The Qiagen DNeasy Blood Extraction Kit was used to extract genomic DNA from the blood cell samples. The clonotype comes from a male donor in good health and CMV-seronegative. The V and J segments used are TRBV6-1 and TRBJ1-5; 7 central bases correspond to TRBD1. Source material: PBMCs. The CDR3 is CAIQGGASNQPQHF. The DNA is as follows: TGTGCCATACAAGGGGGCGCGAGCAATCAGCCCCAGCATTTT.